This is a list of T cell receptor beta chains from one sample in a study of T cells in Graves' hyperthyroidism and ophthalmopathy. TCRdb passed the multiplex PCR reads through MiXCR, listing each CDR3 protein once. The sample lists 150,000 or so distinct CDR3 sequences; around 8.9% were seen once. Sequencing was performed on blood. These TCRs come from a woman between 18 and 30 years old with Graves' hyperthyroidism that later progressed to Graves' ophthalmopathy. Each CDR3 is given with its conserved first and last residue. The D gene is left open where the match is weak. A clone size is listed for some rows: how often the clone was seen (once, few, many), or a class if it is expanded.

abundance | d_gene | j_gene | v_gene | CDR3aa | CDR3nt
- | TRBD2 | TRBJ2-3 | TRBV5-8 | CASSKGLAGAPGTDTQYF | TGTGCCAGCAGCAAGGGACTAGCGGGAGCCCCTGGCACAGATACGCAGTATTTT
many | - | TRBJ2-6 | TRBV27 | CASSSLKVDGSGANVLTF | TGTGCCAGCAGTTCCCTGAAAGTAGACGGCTCAGGAGCCAACGTCCTGACTTTC
many | - | TRBJ1-1 | TRBV20-1 | CSASEDRTNTEAFF | TGCAGTGCTAGTGAAGACAGGACTAACACTGAAGCTTTCTTT
- | TRBD1 | TRBJ1-1 | TRBV4-1 | CASSPLGQGARRRVNTEAFF | TGCGCCAGCAGCCCGCTAGGACAGGGGGCGCGGAGGCGCGTGAACACTGAAGCTTTCTTT
- | - | TRBJ2-1 | TRBV18 | CASSLGRGLAGDEQFF | TGTGCCAGCTCACTGGGTCGGGGCCTCGCGGGCGATGAGCAGTTCTTC
many | TRBD2 | TRBJ2-1 | TRBV20-1 | CSASSAGAWDEQFF | TGCAGTGCTAGCTCAGCGGGAGCTTGGGATGAGCAGTTCTTC
many | TRBD2 | TRBJ2-1 | TRBV12-3/TRBV12-4 | CASSLGSAGGRYNEQFF | TGTGCCAGCAGTTTAGGTTCTGCGGGAGGGAGATACAATGAGCAGTTCTTC
- | TRBD1 | TRBJ2-7 | TRBV5-1 | CASSLEAGGRYEQYF | TGCGCCAGCAGCTTGGAGGCAGGGGGCAGGTACGAGCAGTACTTC
many | - | TRBJ1-1 | TRBV30 | CASEMNTEAFF | TGTGCCTCCGAGATGAACACTGAAGCTTTCTTT
- | - | TRBJ2-1 | TRBV4-1 | CASSQKAYNEQFF | TGCGCCAGCAGCCAGAAAGCGTACAATGAGCAGTTCTTC
many | - | TRBJ2-5 | TRBV5-1 | CASSLGVMRQETQYF | TGCGCCAGCAGCTTGGGAGTGATGCGTCAAGAGACCCAGTACTTC
- | - | TRBJ2-2 | TRBV19 | CASRWTANSNAGELFF | TGTGCCAGTAGGTGGACAGCCAATTCGAACGCCGGGGAGCTGTTTTTT
many | - | TRBJ2-1 | TRBV3-1 | CASSTRVEQFF | TGTGCCAGCAGTACCAGGGTAGAGCAGTTCTTC
many | TRBD2 | TRBJ2-7 | TRBV2 | CASSVASGRSYEQYF | TGTGCCAGCAGTGTCGCCAGCGGGAGATCCTACGAGCAGTACTTC
many | TRBD1 | TRBJ1-2 | TRBV2 | CASRPGGTAFGYTF | TGTGCCAGCAGGCCGGGCGGGACAGCCTTTGGCTACACCTTC
many | - | TRBJ1-4 | TRBV12-3/TRBV12-4 | CASSSGWANEKLFF | TGTGCCAGCAGTTCAGGGTGGGCTAATGAAAAACTGTTTTTT
many | - | TRBJ1-1 | TRBV3-1 | CASRQGDLLNTEAFF | TGTGCCAGCAGACAGGGTGACCTCCTGAACACTGAAGCTTTCTTT
many | TRBD1 | TRBJ2-5 | TRBV11-2 | CASSLQGANQETQYF | TGTGCCAGCAGCTTACAGGGGGCGAACCAAGAGACCCAGTACTTC
- | - | TRBJ2-4 | TRBV24-1 | CATRLNSGWDIQYF | TGTGCCACCAGGCTGAATTCAGGGTGGGACATTCAGTACTTC
many | - | TRBJ2-7 | TRBV19 | CASSIDLSGYYEQYF | TGTGCCAGTAGTATAGATCTCTCAGGGTACTACGAGCAGTACTTC
many | TRBD2 | TRBJ2-5 | TRBV20-1 | CSADREGWQETQYF | TGCAGTGCCGATAGGGAGGGGTGGCAAGAGACCCAGTACTTC
- | - | TRBJ2-2 | TRBV28 | CASSLVRTNTGELFF | TGTGCCAGCAGTTTAGTCAGGACGAACACCGGGGAGCTGTTTTTT
few | TRBD1 | TRBJ1-4 | TRBV30 | CAWRTGGRPNEKLFF | TGTGCCTGGAGGACAGGGGGCAGACCTAATGAAAAACTGTTTTTT
- | - | TRBJ2-2 | TRBV10-2 | CASRLGVELFF | TGCGCCAGCAGACTAGGGGTGGAGCTGTTTTTT
many | TRBD2 | TRBJ2-7 | TRBV14 | CASSPRTSSGEQYF | TGTGCCAGCAGCCCAAGGACTAGTTCAGGAGAGCAGTACTTC
many | TRBD1 | TRBJ1-4 | TRBV7-9 | CASSYQGAGEKLFF | TGTGCCAGCAGCTACCAGGGGGCCGGTGAAAAACTGTTTTTT
many | - | TRBJ1-2 | TRBV19 | CASRIGEYGYTF | TGTGCCAGTAGGATAGGGGAATATGGCTACACCTTC
many | TRBD2 | TRBJ2-7 | TRBV19 | CASSSLAGGEQYF | TGTGCCAGTAGTTCTCTAGCGGGAGGGGAGCAGTACTTC
few | - | TRBJ2-7 | TRBV6-5 | CASSYGSLSSYEQYF | TGTGCCAGCAGTTACGGCAGTTTGAGCTCCTACGAGCAGTACTTC
many | - | TRBJ1-1 | TRBV7-9 | CASSLLLGENTEAFF | TGTGCCAGCAGCTTATTACTTGGAGAGAACACTGAAGCTTTCTTT
many | - | TRBJ1-2 | TRBV12-3/TRBV12-4 | CASGTAYGYTF | TGTGCCAGCGGAACAGCTTATGGCTACACCTTC
- | - | TRBJ1-6 | TRBV6-1 | CASKQYNSPLHF | TGTGCCAGCAAACAATATAATTCACCCCTCCACTTT
many | TRBD1 | TRBJ1-6 | TRBV6-5 | CASSYGGQWGTLHF | TGTGCCAGCAGTTACGGGGGACAGTGGGGGACCCTCCACTTT
many | TRBD1 | TRBJ2-5 | TRBV6-4 | CASSRDRGETQYF | TGTGCCAGCAGTCGGGACAGGGGAGAGACCCAGTACTTC
many | TRBD1 | TRBJ1-2 | TRBV27 | CASSDSPGQAAAGYTF | TGTGCCAGCAGTGACTCACCGGGACAGGCAGCAGCTGGCTACACCTTC
many | - | TRBJ2-7 | TRBV10-3 | CAISEGLRGYEQYF | TGTGCCATCAGTGAGGGACTCAGGGGTTACGAGCAGTACTTC
few | - | TRBJ2-2 | TRBV9 | CASSPGGGVNTGELFF | TGTGCCAGCAGCCCCGGCGGAGGAGTGAACACCGGGGAGCTGTTTTTT
many | - | TRBJ1-5 | TRBV6-1 | CASTTGWFDQPQHF | TGTGCCAGTACCACAGGGTGGTTCGATCAGCCCCAGCATTTT
many | TRBD1 | TRBJ1-2 | TRBV6-1 | CASSAQGAHGYTF | TGTGCCAGCAGTGCACAGGGGGCTCATGGCTACACCTTC
many | TRBD2 | TRBJ2-3 | TRBV19 | CASSPRTSGMGDTQYF | TGTGCCAGTAGTCCTCGGACTAGCGGGATGGGAGATACGCAGTATTTT
many | - | TRBJ2-1 | TRBV19 | CASSIQAGYNEQFF | TGTGCCAGTAGTATACAAGCGGGTTACAATGAGCAGTTCTTC
many | - | TRBJ1-2 | TRBV5-6 | CASSLEQSYGYTF | TGTGCCAGCAGCTTGGAACAGAGTTATGGCTACACCTTC
many | - | TRBJ1-5 | TRBV28 | CASLTVSNQPQHF | TGTGCCAGCCTGACAGTTAGCAATCAGCCCCAGCATTTT
- | - | TRBJ1-5 | TRBV6-1 | CASRENYSNQPQHF | TGTGCCAGCAGGGAAAACTATAGCAATCAGCCCCAGCATTTT
many | - | TRBJ2-7 | TRBV19 | CASSIRGREYEQYF | TGTGCCAGTAGTATCCGGGGGCGTGAGTACGAGCAGTACTTC
many | - | TRBJ1-6 | TRBV9 | CASSVDWGSDSPLHF | TGTGCCAGCAGCGTAGATTGGGGGTCTGATTCACCCCTCCACTTT
few | - | TRBJ2-1 | TRBV5-1 | CASSPDGEGEQFF | TGCGCCAGCAGCCCGGACGGCGAGGGTGAGCAGTTCTTC
few | TRBD1 | TRBJ1-5 | TRBV7-9 | CASSPTGDFQPQHF | TGTGCCAGCAGCCCTACAGGGGATTTTCAGCCCCAGCATTTT
many | - | TRBJ2-3 | TRBV11-1 | CASMGGGTDTQYF | TGTGCCAGCATGGGGGGCGGGACAGATACGCAGTATTTT
few | - | TRBJ1-3 | TRBV4-1 | CASSHGTTGNTIYF | TGCGCCAGCAGCCACGGGACGACCGGAAACACCATATATTTT
many | - | TRBJ2-7 | TRBV7-3 | CASSLGQASSYEQYF | TGTGCCAGCAGCTTAGGGCAGGCAAGCTCCTACGAGCAGTACTTC